Below are 7 T cell receptor beta chains sequenced from a single sample in a study of shared clonotypes between healthy human individuals. This table comes from immunoSEQ multiplex PCR, and its TCRdb copy is limited to in-frame clones, with some not included. The sample lists fewer than 1.4 million clones, about 84% occurring once. The sample taken for sequencing was memory CD4+ T cells from PBMCs. The subset was: CD45RA-negative fraction. The receptors here all came from a man in his late teens or twenties in good health. Some clones in this sample may be carry-over from other donors' samples.

The chain uses TRBV15 and TRBJ1-5; no clear D. The CDR3 loop spans 12 amino acids. The germline V gene encodes CDR1 LNHNV and CDR2 YYDKDF (reference sequence). V dropped 4 bases and J dropped 3 bases, with 4 bases sitting between them. The CDR3 nucleotides read TGTGCCACCAGCACTTCCAATCAGCCCCAGCATTTT. Its translation: CATSTSNQPQHF.

This clone was counted many times. The chain links TRBV5-1 to TRBJ2-7, with TRBD1 as a possible D gene (5 bases). Trimming removed 2 bases at V and 0 bases at J, with 6 bases between. This CDR3 has 13 amino acids. From germline, CDR1 is SGHRS and CDR2 YFSETQ. This CDR3 reads CASSFRDSYEQYF. The CDR3 DNA follows: TGCGCCAGCAGCTTCAGGGACTCCTACGAGCAGTACTTC.

The chain links TRBV6-9 to TRBJ2-1; D not resolved. CDR1 and CDR2 (germline): MNHGY, SVAAGI. This CDR3 region has 15 residues. V dropped 6 bases and J dropped 0 bases, with 12 bases sitting between them. CDR3 in amino acids: CASSKVRSSYNEQFF. The DNA for the CDR3 is TGTGCCAGCAGCAAGGTGCGGAGCTCCTACAATGAGCAGTTCTTC.

The chain carries TRBV28 and TRBJ1-3; TRBD1 might be the D (5 bases). Deletions cut 3 bases from V and 4 bases from J, with 10 bases between. CDR1 is MDHEN and CDR2 is SYDVKM in the germline V gene. The CDR3 contains 14 residues. The CDR3, as DNA: TGTGCCAGCAGTTTGACGGGGGTGGGAAACACCATATATTTT. Encoded protein: CASSLTGVGNTIYF.

V gene TRBV7-6 combines with J gene TRBJ2-5; D is perhaps TRBD2 (7 bases). Germline lookup yields CDR1 SGHVS and CDR2 FNYEAQ. This CDR3 spans 13 amino acids. Trimming shortened V by 0 bases and J by 6 bases, and 8 bases separated the two germline ends. The CDR3 sequence: CASSLAGGQTQYF. The CDR3 coding sequence is TGTGCCAGCAGCTTAGCGGGGGGGCAGACCCAGTACTTC.

Details on this clone: A much larger clonotype is one base distant, so this may be a read error. The chain recombines TRBV28 with TRBJ2-3, with 11 bases identical to TRBD1. The germline gives CDR1 MDHEN, CDR2 SYDVKM. This CDR3 is 15 amino acids long. The CDR3 sequence is CASSSWTGGTGTQYF. As DNA, the CDR3 is TGTGCCAGCAGTTCTTGGACAGGGGGCACAGGTACGCAGTATTTT. The whole variable domain, remainder taken from reference TRBV28 and TRBJ2-3, is DVKVTQSSRYLVKRTGEKVFLECVQDMDHENMFWYRQDPGLGLRLIYFSYDVKMKEKGDIPEGYSVSREKKERFSLILESASTNQTSMYLCASSSWTGGTGTQYFGPGTRLTVL.

This chain links TRBV29-1 with TRBJ1-1; D uncertain. The ends were cut back, 3 bases at V and 4 bases at J, with 9 bases in the middle. Germline V gene sequence: CDR1 SQVTM, CDR2 ANQGSEA. The CDR3 contains 12 residues. CDR3 loop: CSVEQQFTEAFF. The CDR3 coding sequence is TGCAGCGTTGAGCAACAGTTCACTGAAGCTTTCTTT.